The 13 T cell receptor beta chains given below trace back to one sample, sequenced in a study of blood T cell repertoires in COVID-19. The assay was immunoSEQ multiplex PCR, and TCRdb's table has in-frame clones only and misses some. Of about 270,000 clones in the sample, roughly 86% are singletons; the top ten hold roughly 8%. Specimen: peripheral blood. The source is a middle-aged man with active or convalescent COVID-19.

The chain is built from TRBV28 and TRBJ1-1; 7 bases agree with TRBD1. The CDR3 is 18 amino acids. Germline CDR1 reads MDHEN; CDR2 reads SYDVKM. The V segment lost 5 bases and the J segment 4 bases; nucleotides outside the gene matches: 19. CDR3 in amino acids: CASSLTTGVPLRGTEAFF. DNA of the CDR3: TGTGCCAGCAGTCTGACCACAGGGGTCCCCCTTCGTGGCACTGAAGCTTTCTTT.

The rearrangement links TRBV11-3 to TRBJ2-7; TRBD1 aligns across 12 bases. Germline V CDR1 and CDR2: SGHNT, YENEEA. Trimming removed 3 bases from V and 0 bases from J; junction bases left unmatched: 15. There are 20 residues in the CDR3. DNA of the CDR3: TGTGCCAGCAGCTTCAAGGGAGACTCGGGGACAGGGGGCCTCTCCTACGAGCAGTACTTC. It yields the protein CASSFKGDSGTGGLSYEQYF.

J is TRBJ2-3 and V is TRBV7-2; maybe TRBD2 (6 bases). The CDR3 totals 13 residues. V lost 8 bases and J 0 bases, leaving 9 bases between the germline ends. The V gene's germline CDR1 is SGHTA and CDR2 FQGNSA. The CDR3 protein is CASGGGSTDTQYF. The CDR3 DNA reads as TGTGCCAGCGGCGGAGGGAGCACAGATACGCAGTATTTT.

The chain recombines TRBV7-3 with TRBJ2-1, with 7 bases identical to TRBD2. This CDR3 comprises 16 residues. CDR1 is SGHTA, CDR2 FQGTGA, per germline. The J segment lost 7 bases and the V segment lost 5 bases, leaving 14 bases of the junction unmatched. The CDR3 sequence: CASSIRGGSPRNEQFF. In nucleotides, the CDR3 is TGTGCCAGCAGCATAAGGGGCGGGAGCCCCCGGAATGAGCAGTTCTTC. The whole variable domain, filled in from reference TRBV7-3 and TRBJ2-1, reads GAGVSQTPSNKVTEKGKYVELRCDPISGHTALYWYRQSLGQGPEFLIYFQGTGAADDSGLPNDRFFAVRPEGSVSTLKIQRTERGDSAVYLCASSIRGGSPRNEQFFGPGTRLTVL.

The chain carries TRBV28 and TRBJ1-2; D is possibly TRBD1 (6 bases). CDR1 and CDR2 from the germline V gene are MDHEN and SYDVKM. V was trimmed by 8 bases and J by 8 bases, leaving 12 bases between them. The CDR3 length is 11 residues. This chain's CDR3 is CASDDDRGYTF. The CDR3 DNA is TGTGCCAGCGACGATGACAGGGGCTACACCTTC.

The chain uses TRBV21-1 and TRBJ2-1; the table calls TRBD1, which could not be checked here. TRBV21-1 is an annotated pseudogene. This CDR3 region has 18 residues. CDR3: CASSKRTGGSNSYNEQFF. The CDR3 DNA sequence: TGTGCCAGCAGCAAAAGGACAGGGGGCTCCAACTCCTACAATGAGCAGTTCTTC.

This clone came up a few times. This chain links TRBV10-2 with TRBJ1-2, with TRBD1 matching 11 bases. The CDR3 sequence is 15 residues long. The V segment lost 8 bases and the J segment 7 bases; nucleotides outside the gene matches: 12. The germline gives CDR1 WSHSY, CDR2 SAAADI. CDR3 loop: CASRFQRTGGIGYTF. CDR3 coding DNA: TGCGCCAGCCGTTTCCAGAGGACAGGGGGCATTGGCTACACCTTC.

The CDR3 loop reads CASSPSEKPEQFF. Here the CDR3 DNA reads TGTGCCAGCTCACCTAGCGAGAAACCGGAGCAGTTCTTC. The rearrangement joins TRBV18 to TRBJ2-1; perhaps TRBD2 as D (5 bases). The V gene's germline CDR1 is KGHSH and CDR2 LQKENI. The V gene lost 3 bases and the J gene lost 10 bases, with 13 bases spanning the gap. This CDR3 spans 13 amino acids. Filled out from reference TRBV18 and TRBJ2-1, the complete variable domain reads NAGVMQNPRHLVRRRGQEARLRCSPMKGHSHVYWYRQLPEEGLKFMVYLQKENIIDESGMPKERFSAEFPKEGPSILRIQQVVRGDSAAYFCASSPSEKPEQFFGPGTRLTVL.

The genes are TRBV5-6 and TRBJ2-4; 10 bases map to TRBD2. The CDR3 length is 14 residues. The germline V gene encodes CDR1 SGHDT and CDR2 YYEEEE. With V trimmed by 3 bases and J by 7 bases, 4 bases remained unmatched. This CDR3 is CASSSLAGENIQYF. In DNA form, the CDR3 reads TGTGCCAGCAGCTCCCTAGCGGGAGAGAACATTCAGTACTTC. The complete variable domain, with remaining parts taken from reference TRBV5-6 and TRBJ2-4, reads DAGVTQSPTHLIKTRGQQVTLRCSPKSGHDTVSWYQQALGQGPQFIFQYYEEEERQRGNFPDRFSGHQFPNYSSELNVNALLLGDSALYLCASSSLAGENIQYFGAGTRLSVL.

The chain couples TRBV13 to TRBJ2-7; 10 nucleotides match TRBD1. The CDR3 covers 15 residues. The junction had 3 bases not matched to a gene; V was cut back by 4 bases and J by 0 bases. Looked up from germline, CDR1 is PRHDT and CDR2 is FYEKMQ (reference sequence). The CDR3 loop reads CASSSGQGDSYEQYF. In nucleotides, the CDR3 is TGTGCCAGCAGCTCCGGACAGGGGGACTCCTACGAGCAGTACTTC.

V gene TRBV18 combines with J gene TRBJ1-1; no reliable D call. This CDR3 has 14 residues. Germline CDR1 reads KGHSH; CDR2 reads LQKENI. Between the trimmed V and J ends, which lost 6 bases and 5 bases, there was a span of 16 bases. The CDR3 region is CASSDGPRGTEAFF. The DNA for the CDR3 is TGTGCCAGCTCGGATGGACCCAGAGGGACTGAAGCTTTCTTT. The variable domain in full, completed from reference TRBV18 and TRBJ1-1, reads NAGVMQNPRHLVRRRGQEARLRCSPMKGHSHVYWYRQLPEEGLKFMVYLQKENIIDESGMPKERFSAEFPKEGPSILRIQQVVRGDSAAYFCASSDGPRGTEAFFGQGTRLTVV.

This sequence joins TRBV7-3 and TRBJ2-1, with 11 bases aligning to TRBD2. This CDR3 region has 15 residues. V trimming: 2 bases; J trimming: 9 bases; junction bases outside the gene matches: 6. Looked up from germline, CDR1 is SGHTA and CDR2 is FQGTGA. CDR3 in DNA: TGTGCCAGCAGCTTATTAGCGGGAGGGGACGGTGAGCAGTTCTTC. This gives the protein CASSLLAGGDGEQFF. Combining the CDR3 with reference TRBV7-3 and TRBJ2-1 gives the whole variable domain GAGVSQTPSNKVTEKGKYVELRCDPISGHTALYWYRQSLGQGPEFLIYFQGTGAADDSGLPNDRFFAVRPEGSVSTLKIQRTERGDSAVYLCASSLLAGGDGEQFFGPGTRLTVL.

A single count supports this clone. The CDR3 spells CATSKPGLAGVNEQFF. Here the CDR3 DNA reads TGTGCCACCAGTAAACCGGGACTAGCGGGAGTAAATGAGCAGTTCTTC. This chain links TRBV24-1 with TRBJ2-1; the match to TRBD2 covers 14 bases. CDR1 is KGHDR and CDR2 is SFDVKD in the germline V gene. J was trimmed by 7 bases and V by 6 bases; bases with no gene match: 7. The length of the CDR3 is 16 residues.